A single sample gave rise to the 15 T cell receptor beta chains below, sequenced in a study of blood T cell repertoires in COVID-19. TCRdb's copy holds only in-frame clones and misses some; the assay was immunoSEQ multiplex PCR. The repertoire holds 130,000 to 150,000 clones, with roughly 80% as singletons. Material for sequencing was peripheral blood. All receptors derive from a middle-aged man with active or convalescent COVID-19.

This clone appeared a few times. The chain combines TRBV7-3 with TRBJ1-1, with TRBD1 as a possible D gene (5 bases). The germline V and J ends were trimmed by 0 bases and 0 bases, with 5 bases remaining between them. The CDR3 runs to 14 residues. Germline V gene sequence: CDR1 SGHTA, CDR2 FQGTGA. CDR3: CASSLTGLNTEAFF. The CDR3 nucleotides are TGTGCCAGCAGCTTAACGGGGCTGAACACTGAAGCTTTCTTT.

Remarks on this clone: The same CDR3 arises from other DNA sequences in this sample as well. The chain links TRBV7-9 to TRBJ1-1, with D possibly matching TRBD1 (5 bases). CDR3 length: 13 amino acids. The germline V and J ends were trimmed by 5 bases and 2 bases, with 9 bases remaining between them. Germline CDR1 and CDR2: SEHNR and FQNEAQ (reference sequence). The CDR3 region is CASSLQGNTEAFF. CDR3 bases: TGTGCCAGCAGCCTTCAGGGCAACACTGAAGCTTTCTTT.

This chain links TRBV29-1 with TRBJ2-3; 11 bases are a match to TRBD2. This CDR3 has 18 residues. The V and J ends lost 3 bases and 2 bases, in that order; junction bases with no gene match: 13. Germline CDR1 is SQVTM and CDR2 is ANQGSEA. CDR3 region: CSVEGGTSGRLSTDTQYF. In nucleotides, the CDR3 is TGCAGCGTTGAGGGTGGTACTAGCGGGAGATTATCCACAGATACGCAGTATTTT.

This chain links TRBV27 with TRBJ2-7, with D perhaps TRBD2 (6 bases). CDR1 MNHEY and CDR2 SMNVEV come from the germline V gene (reference sequence). The V end was cut by 3 bases, the J end by 3 bases, with 12 bases between. The CDR3 is 14 residues long. This CDR3 is CASSFGIGGYEQYF. CDR3 DNA sequence: TGTGCCAGCAGTTTCGGGATCGGGGGCTACGAGCAGTACTTC.

The genes are TRBV7-2 and TRBJ2-1; TRBD1 aligns across 7 bases. CDR1 is SGHTA, CDR2 FQGNSA, per germline. This CDR3 contains 15 residues. The V and J ends lost 5 bases and 3 bases, in that order; junction bases with no gene match: 7. CDR3 amino acids: CASSPTGLNYNEQFF. CDR3 nucleotide sequence: TGTGCCAGCAGCCCGACAGGGCTTAACTACAATGAGCAGTTCTTC.

J is TRBJ1-5 and V is TRBV27; no clear D gene. This CDR3 has 14 residues. Germline lookup yields CDR1 MNHEY and CDR2 SMNVEV (reference sequence). The germline V and J ends were trimmed by 6 bases and 5 bases, with 14 bases remaining between them. The CDR3 DNA follows: TGTGCCAGCAGACTCAGCGGGGAACATCAGCCCCAGCATTTT. This gives the protein CASRLSGEHQPQHF.

V is TRBV5-4 and J is TRBJ2-1, with D tentatively TRBD2 (5 bases). The CDR3 totals 14 residues. CDR1 and CDR2 (germline): SGHNT, YYREEE (reference sequence). V was pared by 4 bases and J by 5 bases, with 13 bases between. The CDR3 region is CASSISGLHNEQFF. CDR3 coding DNA: TGTGCCAGCAGCATATCTGGACTCCACAATGAGCAGTTCTTC.

This clone showed up just a few times. The V and J genes are TRBV4-1 and TRBJ1-1; maybe TRBD1 (5 bases). Looked up from germline, CDR1 is MGHRA and CDR2 is YSYEKL. The CDR3 is 16 amino acids. V shed 1 base and J shed 6 bases, with 18 bases lying between them. The CDR3 reads CASSQATGLGGSEAFF. The CDR3 bases are TGCGCCAGCAGCCAAGCCACAGGATTGGGTGGGTCTGAAGCTTTCTTT.

The rearrangement links TRBV28 to TRBJ1-5; D gene ambiguous. CDR3 size: 14 residues. The V end was cut by 7 bases, the J end by 4 bases, with 14 bases between. The germline gives CDR1 MDHEN, CDR2 SYDVKM. For the CDR3, the DNA is TGTGCCAGCACTGGCAGGCCCAAAAATCAGCCCCAGCATTTT. This sequence encodes CASTGRPKNQPQHF.

The count of this clone is one. The V and J genes are TRBV5-6 and TRBJ2-5; 11 bases fit TRBD2. Germline assignment: CDR1 SGHDT and CDR2 YYEEEE. Germline trimming cut 5 bases from V and 5 bases from J; bases unmatched to any gene: 8. The CDR3 consists of 15 residues. CDR3: CASSSPSGGHETQYF. The DNA of the CDR3 is TGTGCCAGCAGTTCACCTAGCGGGGGGCACGAGACCCAGTACTTC.

In nucleotides, the CDR3 is TGTGCCAGCAGCCAGAGACTAGCGGGAGCTCTTGGGGAGCTGTTTTTT. It is translated as CASSQRLAGALGELFF. This rearrangement joins TRBV11-2 to TRBJ2-2; 12 bases line up with TRBD2. Per germline, CDR1 SGHAT and CDR2 FQNNGV. This CDR3 contains 16 residues. The J segment lost 8 bases and the V segment lost 5 bases, leaving 9 bases of the junction unmatched.

The rearrangement links TRBV5-4 to TRBJ2-7; 8 bases fit TRBD2. Per germline, CDR1 SGHNT and CDR2 YYREEE (reference sequence). V lost 4 bases and J lost 3; bases outside the gene matches: 3. The CDR3 extends over 13 amino acids. CDR3 sequence reads: CASSAGGVYEQYF. CDR3 nucleotides: TGTGCCAGCAGCGCCGGGGGGGTCTACGAGCAGTACTTC.

V gene TRBV2 combines with J gene TRBJ2-3; D might be TRBD2 (6 bases). Germline V gene lookup returns CDR1 SNHLY and CDR2 FYNNEI. Trimming took off 11 bases at V and 0 bases at J, with 18 bases between the two ends. The CDR3 sequence is 15 residues long. In DNA, the CDR3 is TGTGCCGCCCCGGGGGAGCGTACTAGCACAGATACGCAGTATTTT. Its translation: CAAPGERTSTDTQYF.

This chain links TRBV18 with TRBJ1-4; no reliable D call. The CDR3 covers 17 residues. With 1 base removed from V and 4 bases from J, the gap between germline ends came to 16 bases. Germline CDR1 reads KGHSH; CDR2 reads LQKENI. The CDR3 protein is CASSPHYSQRVNEKLFF. Written as DNA, the CDR3 is TGTGCCAGCTCACCACATTATAGCCAACGGGTTAATGAAAAACTGTTTTTT.

The sample holds a few counts of this clone. The chain uses TRBV30 and TRBJ2-7, with 11 bases lining up with TRBD2. The CDR3 is made up of 13 amino acids. Germline V gene sequence: CDR1 GTSNPN, CDR2 SVGIG (reference sequence). V lost 5 bases, J lost 6 bases, and 6 bases stayed unmatched. The DNA for the CDR3 is TGTGCCTGGGGTAGGCTAGCGGGGGGCGAGCAGTACTTC. Protein product: CAWGRLAGGEQYF.